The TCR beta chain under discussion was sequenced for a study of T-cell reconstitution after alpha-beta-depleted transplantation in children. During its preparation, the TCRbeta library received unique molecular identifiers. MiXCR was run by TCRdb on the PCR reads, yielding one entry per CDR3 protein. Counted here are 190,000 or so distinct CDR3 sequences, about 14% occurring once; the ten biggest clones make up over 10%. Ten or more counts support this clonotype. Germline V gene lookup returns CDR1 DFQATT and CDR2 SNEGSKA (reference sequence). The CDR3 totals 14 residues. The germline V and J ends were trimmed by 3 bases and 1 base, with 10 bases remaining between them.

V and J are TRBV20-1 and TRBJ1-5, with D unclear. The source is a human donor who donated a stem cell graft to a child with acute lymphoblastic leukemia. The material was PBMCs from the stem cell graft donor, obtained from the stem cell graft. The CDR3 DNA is TGCAGTGCTAGGGAGGGTGGAAGCAATCAGCCCCAGCATTTT. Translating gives CSAREGGSNQPQHF.